The rows below give T cell receptor beta chains drawn from one sample of a study of blood T cells in healthy people across ages. TCRdb ran MiXCR on the 5' RACE reads and lists one entry per CDR3 protein. Of approximately 900,000 distinct CDR3 sequences listed, about 27% are singletons. These sequences were also reported in another study, on T cells of mothers and their children.

The sample comprised blood. Receptors originate from a woman aged 40 to 55 in good health. The CDR3 runs from the conserved cysteine through the conserved F or W. D genes are given only for firm matches. Expanded clones are given a class, and other clones once, few, many or no size at all.

J	size	D	V	CDR3	DNA
TRBJ1-1	few	.	TRBV9	CASSPGGKVTEAFF	TGTGCCAGCAGCCCCGGGGGCAAAGTCACTGAAGCTTTCTTT
TRBJ2-5	.	TRBD1	TRBV7-9	CASSSGVRDRGPQETQYF	TGTGCCAGCAGCTCGGGAGTTCGGGACAGGGGGCCCCAAGAGACCCAGTACTTC
TRBJ2-2	.	.	TRBV24-1	CATSAQGANTGELFF	TGTGCCACCAGTGCCCAGGGAGCGAACACCGGGGAGCTGTTTTTT
TRBJ2-7	many	.	TRBV6-5	CASRSEQGSSYEQYF	TGTGCCAGCAGGTCTGAGCAGGGAAGCTCCTACGAGCAGTACTTC
TRBJ2-1	many	.	TRBV4-3	CASSLSAGLGEQFF	TGCGCCAGCAGCCTTTCCGCGGGCTTAGGTGAGCAGTTCTTC
TRBJ1-5	few	TRBD1	TRBV7-3	CASSSAGTGPYSNQPQHF	TGTGCCAGCAGCTCAGCGGGGACAGGGCCCTATAGCAATCAGCCCCAGCATTTT
TRBJ1-4	.	.	TRBV28	CASSLGGGSTNEKLFF	TGTGCCAGCAGTTTGGGGGGGGGATCAACTAATGAAAAACTGTTTTTT
TRBJ1-2	.	TRBD1	TRBV5-1	CASSSRQGIYGYTF	TGCGCCAGCAGCTCCAGACAGGGGATCTATGGCTACACCTTC
TRBJ1-6	few	TRBD1	TRBV12-3/TRBV12-4	CASSGSGTVGSPLHF	TGTGCCAGCAGTGGCTCGGGGACAGTCGGGTCACCCCTCCACTTT
TRBJ1-3	.	.	TRBV12-3/TRBV12-4	CASKQGSPGNTRYF	TGTGCCAGCAAACAGGGATCACCTGGAAACACCAGATATTTT
TRBJ2-5	.	.	TRBV21-1	CASSTRLAGGVGYQETQYF	TGTGCCAGCAGCACCAGACTAGCGGGGGGAGTGGGGTACCAAGAGACCCAGTACTTC